The sequence of this TCR beta chain was determined in a study of blood T cell repertoires in COVID-19. Across the whole study: Samples came from the United States, Italy and Spain, spanning acute and convalescent COVID-19. From T cells, B-cell-depleted T cells, or PBMCs came the material, which was cDNA or gDNA.

The germline V gene encodes CDR1 SQVTM and CDR2 ANQGSEA. The CDR3 runs 13 residues. V shed 8 bases and J shed 1 base, with 14 bases lying between them. Participants were aged roughly 18 to 89 years, lived in over 20 US areas, and enrolled virtually. As processed by the authors: Reference gene primer amplification gave nucleated cell count estimates. Some clones are missing from TCRdb's copy, which holds only in-frame ones; the method was immunoSEQ multiplex PCR. V and J calls and clone size come straight from that table; D and trimming were deduced from the DNA. The sample includes about 330,000 clones, roughly 90% of them seen just once.

Sequenced input: PBMCs or T cells enriched from blood (not recorded which). The chain uses TRBV29-1 and TRBJ1-1, with D unresolved. The receptor's source is a young woman who had recovered from COVID-19. The CDR3 coding sequence is TGCAGCACCATCGTGGGAGGGAACACTGAAGCTTTCTTT. This gives the protein CSTIVGGNTEAFF.